The 20 T cell receptor beta chains reported below all come from one sample, sequenced in a study of vaccination and CD4 T cells after COVID-19. Treatment defined: roughly 11-day PBMC culture with coronavirus spike peptide pools or control peptides (ViraFEST assay). These receptors lack a known antigen. CD4+ T cells that had been cultured provided DNA sequenced with the Oncomine TCR Beta short-read assay. TCRdb re-called the PCR reads with MiXCR, one entry per CDR3 protein. The sample lists some 20,000 distinct CDR3 sequences, 67% occurring once. Sequenced: CD4+ T cells from blood, cultured in vitro. The source of these receptors is a human donor who had recovered from COVID-19.

The rearrangement joins TRBV6-1 to TRBJ1-2; D remains unclear. Per germline, CDR1 MNHNS and CDR2 SASEGT. V was cut by 5 bases and J by 4 bases, with 17 bases left in between. The CDR3 runs to 15 residues. The CDR3 reads CASSTPGQPGYGYTF. The CDR3, as DNA: TGTGCCAGCAGTACCCCCGGGCAGCCAGGCTATGGCTACACCTTC.

The chain carries TRBV20-1 and TRBJ2-7; 8 bases map to TRBD1. CDR3 length equals 10 residues. The germline CDR1 and CDR2 sequences are DFQATT and SNEGSKA (reference sequence). The ends lost 6 bases at V and 9 bases at J; junction bases unmatched: 4. CDR3 nucleotides: TGCAGTGCCGGACAGGGTCGGCAGTACTTC. Translation: CSAGQGRQYF.

The chain links TRBV7-2 to TRBJ2-2; 9 bases align to TRBD2. CDR3 length: 16 amino acids. Trimming at V came to 2 bases and at J to 3 bases, leaving 4 bases not matched to a gene. Per the germline V gene, CDR1 is SGHTA and CDR2 is FQGNSA. This chain's CDR3 is CASSLIGLAYTGELFF. The DNA of the CDR3 is TGTGCCAGCAGCTTAATCGGACTAGCGTACACCGGGGAGCTGTTTTTT.

J is TRBJ1-2 and V is TRBV27; 7 nucleotides agree with TRBD1. Losses at the gene ends were 7 bases for V and 3 bases for J; bases not matched to a gene: 14. CDR3 length: 16 residues. Germline CDR1 MNHEY, CDR2 SMNVEV (reference sequence). CDR3 nucleotide sequence: TGTGCCAGCACCCGACTCTCCGGGACAGATGACTATGGCTACACCTTC. Translated, it gives CASTRLSGTDDYGYTF.

The chain is built from TRBV9 and TRBJ1-3; D remains unclear. Trimming took 0 bases from V and 3 from J, leaving 10 bases between them. Germline V CDR1 and CDR2: SGDLS, YYNGEE. The length of the CDR3 is 15 residues. CDR3 region: CASSVEASLGNTIYF. The CDR3 DNA sequence: TGTGCCAGCAGCGTAGAGGCCAGTCTTGGAAACACCATATATTTT. The full variable domain, completed using reference TRBV9 and TRBJ1-3, is DSGVTQTPKHLITATGQRVTLRCSPRSGDLSVYWYQQSLDQGLQFLIQYYNGEERAKGNILERFSAQQFPDLHSELNLSSLELGDSALYFCASSVEASLGNTIYFGEGSWLTVV.

The chain recombines TRBV7-9 with TRBJ2-7; 9 bases map to TRBD2. Looked up from germline, CDR1 is SEHNR and CDR2 is FQNEAQ (reference sequence). The CDR3 has 15 amino acids. Trimming cost V 4 bases and J 4 bases; bases outside gene matches: 8. CDR3 amino acids: CASSSQTSGRYEQYF. The CDR3 bases are TGTGCCAGCAGCTCACAGACTAGCGGCCGATACGAGCAGTACTTC.

The chain combines TRBV11-2 with TRBJ1-2; TRBD1 matches 9 bases. The CDR3 spans 14 residues. Germline V gene data show CDR1 as SGHAT and CDR2 as FQNNGV. V lost 5 bases, J lost 8 bases, and 9 bases stayed unmatched. CDR3 nucleotide sequence: TGTGCCAGCAGCGCGACAGGGGGGGGAAAGGGCTACACCTTC. It specifies CASSATGGGKGYTF.

The V and J genes are TRBV2 and TRBJ2-7; 7 bases align to TRBD2. The CDR3 has 13 residues. Per germline, CDR1 SNHLY and CDR2 FYNNEI. V shed 6 bases, J shed 10 bases, and the junction held 12 bases outside the gene matches. In DNA, the CDR3 is TGTGCCAGCAGGGCCCCGACTAGCTGGTTACAGTACTTC. Amino acid sequence: CASRAPTSWLQYF.

This clonotype was found a few times. CDR3 in DNA: TGTGCCAGCAGCTTATCAGGACAAGAGACCCAGTACTTC. Its translation is CASSLSGQETQYF. The chain carries TRBV7-9 and TRBJ2-5; D gene ambiguous. V was shortened by 2 bases and J by 2 bases, with 6 bases between the two germline ends. Per germline, CDR1 SEHNR and CDR2 FQNEAQ (reference sequence). CDR3 length equals 13 residues.

V is TRBV11-2 and J is TRBJ2-2; D is unclear. Trimming left V 3 bases short and J 4 bases short, with 6 bases between. Germline V gene sequence: CDR1 SGHAT, CDR2 FQNNGV. This CDR3 has 13 residues. CDR3 in DNA: TGTGCCAGCAGCTTGCCGGGCACCGGGGAGCTGTTTTTT. Amino acid sequence: CASSLPGTGELFF.

This clonotype has a handful of counts. This chain links TRBV20-1 with TRBJ2-4; weak D call: TRBD1 (6 bases). Germline assignment: CDR1 DFQATT and CDR2 SNEGSKA (reference sequence). CDR3 length: 15 residues. V lost 7 bases to trimming and J lost 0 bases, with 16 bases between them. In DNA, the CDR3 is TGCAGTGTTCCGGGACAAACGATAGCCAAAAACATTCAGTACTTC. Translated: CSVPGQTIAKNIQYF.

The chain employs TRBV20-1 and TRBJ1-5; D unclear. Germline lookup yields CDR1 DFQATT and CDR2 SNEGSKA (reference sequence). Trimming left V 5 bases short and J 5 bases short, with 13 bases between. CDR3 length equals 13 residues. The CDR3 DNA reads as TGCAGTGCTGCGGGTGAAAAGGATCAGCCCCAGCATTTT. Amino acids: CSAAGEKDQPQHF.

The DNA for the CDR3 is TGTGCCAGCTCAGGGAGTCCTAACTATGGCTACACCTTC. This sequence encodes CASSGSPNYGYTF. The chain employs TRBV28 and TRBJ1-2; the D gene is possibly TRBD1 (5 bases). This CDR3 contains 13 residues. V lost 8 bases and J lost 0, with 10 bases in between. The V gene's germline CDR1 is MDHEN and CDR2 SYDVKM.

This clonotype turned up a few times. This chain uses TRBV6-4 with TRBJ2-2; D is uncertain. The CDR3 length is 15 residues. With 5 bases removed from V and 0 bases from J, the gap between germline ends came to 10 bases. CDR1 is MRHNA and CDR2 is SNTAGT in the germline V gene. The DNA of the CDR3 is TGTGCCAGCAGTCTCGAGCGCACGAACACCGGGGAGCTGTTTTTT. The encoded protein is CASSLERTNTGELFF.

CDR3 DNA sequence: TGTGCCAGCAGTTACTATCCCGGGAGGACACGGTACGAGCAGTACTTC. Translated, it gives CASSYYPGRTRYEQYF. V gene TRBV6-2 or TRBV6-3 combines with J gene TRBJ2-7; 7 bases map to TRBD2. CDR1 and CDR2 (germline): MNHEY, SVGEGT. CDR3 length: 16 residues. The trim removed 1 base at V and 4 bases at J, leaving 10 bases unmatched.

In its sample, this clonotype was seen a few times. The J gene is TRBJ1-5, the V gene TRBV12-3 or TRBV12-4; D is possibly TRBD1 (5 bases). Trimming cost V 6 bases and J 0 bases, with 21 bases left between them. CDR3 length: 18 residues. Written as DNA, the CDR3 is TGTGCCAGCAGCCCTACAGGACGGGGATCATATAGCAATCAGCCCCAGCATTTT. It yields the protein CASSPTGRGSYSNQPQHF.

In this sample, this clonotype turned up a few times. V gene TRBV28 combines with J gene TRBJ1-1; D is unresolved. Germline V gene sequence: CDR1 MDHEN, CDR2 SYDVKM. V was shortened by 5 bases and J by 5 bases, with 12 bases between the two germline ends. The CDR3 runs 13 residues. CDR3 nucleotides: TGTGCCAGCAGTCATATAAAGGGTACTGAAGCTTTCTTT. It is translated as CASSHIKGTEAFF.

The chain joins TRBV6-5 to TRBJ1-1; D is ambiguous. CDR3 size: 15 residues. Germline values: CDR1 MNHEY, CDR2 SVGAGI. Trimming cost V 0 bases and J 5 bases, with 13 bases left between them. CDR3 DNA sequence: TGTGCCAGCAGTTACTCAAAACAGAGTCCTACTGAAGCTTTCTTT. It translates to CASSYSKQSPTEAFF.

The sample holds one count of this clonotype. The CDR3: CASSLGDRDNSPLHF. For the CDR3, the DNA is TGTGCCAGCAGTTTGGGGGACAGGGACAATTCACCCCTCCACTTT. V is TRBV28 and J is TRBJ1-6; 9 nucleotides line up with TRBD1. The CDR3 length is 15 residues. Germline CDR1 reads MDHEN; CDR2 reads SYDVKM. With 3 bases clipped from V and 7 bases from J, the junction kept 4 bases outside the gene matches.

The chain has TRBV19 and TRBJ1-1, with a tentative D call TRBD1 (5 bases). Germline lookup yields CDR1 LNHDA and CDR2 SQIVND (reference sequence). This CDR3 has 12 residues. Trimming stripped 7 bases from V and 2 bases from J, with 8 bases between. The chain's CDR3 is CASKGRNTEAFF. Written as DNA, the CDR3 is TGTGCCAGTAAGGGGAGAAACACTGAAGCTTTCTTT. The full variable domain, with the rest looked up from reference TRBV19 and TRBJ1-1, is DGGITQSPKYLFRKEGQNVTLSCEQNLNHDAMYWYRQDPGQGLRLIYYSQIVNDFQKGDIAEGYSVSREKKESFPLTVTSAQKNPTAFYLCASKGRNTEAFFGQGTRLTVV.